The 2 T cell receptor beta chains below come from one sample, sequenced in a study of blood T cell repertoires in COVID-19 (dated by TCRdb to the early 2020s). The library was produced with the immunoSEQ multiplex PCR assay. This immuneACCESS table, as held by TCRdb, lists in-frame sequences with V and J called but not all clones. Of the missing ones, under half trace to an unresolved V gene in checked studies; the others have no known cause. In this sample the table shows fewer than 400,000 clones, roughly nine tenths of which occur a single time. The top ten clones comprise roughly 3.6% of the sample. The material sequenced was PBMCs or T cells enriched from blood (not recorded which). These TCRs come from a woman aged 30 to 39 who had been exposed to COVID-19.

This chain connects TRBV4-3 to TRBJ2-1; 8 bases agree with TRBD1. The CDR3 contains 15 residues. The V segment lost 0 bases and the J segment 16 bases; nucleotides outside the gene matches: 14. CDR1 and CDR2 from the germline V gene are LGHNA and YSLEER. The CDR3, as DNA: TGCGCCAGCAGCCAAGACCGCGTTCCAGGGGGCTCAAGATTCTTC. Its translation is CASSQDRVPGGSRFF.

The V gene is TRBV3-1 (or the pseudogene TRBV3-2), the J gene TRBJ1-1; D is ambiguous. V gave up 0 bases and J gave up 2 bases, with 7 bases separating them. The CDR3 has 14 amino acids. CDR1 is LGHDT, CDR2 YNNKEL, per germline (reference sequence). CDR3 protein: CASSQEASNTEAFF. CDR3 nucleotides: TGTGCCAGCAGCCAAGAAGCTAGCAACACTGAAGCTTTCTTT.